This T cell receptor beta chain was documented in a study of T cell responses to AZD1222 COVID-19 vaccine. Study-wide points: White British donors predominated, females outnumbered males, and clonal diversity was possibly underestimated. Vaccine-associated CD4 TCRs spanned spike, dominant at 160-218 and 743-854. Researchers took repertoire samples only after the peak T cell response had come.

Method: immunoSEQ multiplex PCR; TCRdb's copy keeps in-frame clones and lacks some. The sample holds 150,000 to 200,000 clones; approximately 86% are singletons and the top ten take about 2.5%. Details on this clone: What it recognizes is unknown.

Material: peripheral blood, obtained on day 0 of AZD1222 vaccination. The TCR originated in an adult in good health.

For the CDR3, the DNA is TGTGCCAGCATCGGAACGCTGGGGTCTAGCGGGAGCGGGGGGCAGTTCTTC. Translation: CASIGTLGSSGSGGQFF. The V gene is TRBV28, the J gene TRBJ2-1, with TRBD2 matching 10 bases. The CDR3 extends over 17 amino acids. Germline values: CDR1 MDHEN, CDR2 SYDVKM. The ends lost 7 bases at V and 12 bases at J; junction bases unmatched: 21.